This TCR beta chain was recorded in a study of metastatic and nonmetastatic thyroid tumors. Each patient came to thyroid surgery without any prior treatment (of any kind). The CDR3 spans 15 residues. CDR1 and CDR2 (germline): ENHRY, SYGVKD. Trimming took 11 bases from V and 6 from J, leaving 26 bases between them. TCRdb re-analyzed the PCR reads through MiXCR. The sample yields around 22,000 clones, about 40% seen once. V and J are TRBV10-3 and TRBJ2-7, with D tentatively TRBD1 (6 bases). The sequence came from a male donor with papillary thyroid cancer or a benign thyroid nodule (not recorded which). Some clones in this sample may be carry-over from other donors' samples. Sequencing was done on a sample of blood. CDR3 region: CAFSSGRGQRGEQYF. The CDR3 DNA sequence: TGTGCCTTCTCCTCTGGCAGGGGCCAAAGGGGCGAGCAGTACTTC.